This T cell receptor beta chain was identified during a study of cytomegalovirus exposure and HLA in healthy donors. Whole-study findings and limits: In the 100 to 150 validation repertoires, roughly 94% of cluster scores exceeded 0, per a later analysis. Associated with cytomegalovirus, according to the listing, were 164 TCR beta chains. The majority of TCR sequences were rare, yet some public TCRs appeared in many donors.

V lost 7 bases and J 0 bases, leaving 15 bases between the germline ends. The CDR3 spans 15 residues. Looked up from germline, CDR1 is SGHRS and CDR2 is YFSETQ. Repertoires were generated with immunoSEQ multiplex PCR, while TCRdb's copy carries only in-frame clones and drops some. The sample yields some 130,000 clones, roughly 79% seen once. A word on this clone: What it recognizes is unknown.

Sequenced: PBMCs. This clonotype was obtained from a man under 40 in good health and CMV-seropositive. The J gene is TRBJ2-3, the V gene TRBV5-1; TRBD2 might be the D (7 bases). The CDR3 nucleotides are TGCGCCAGCGGGGAGGGGGTACCTAGCACAGATACGCAGTATTTT. This translates into CASGEGVPSTDTQYF.